The 24 T cell receptor beta chains given below trace back to one sample, sequenced in a study of blood T cells in healthy people across ages. A second about 7 to 11 cycle PCR used barcoded and J-beta primers. One entry per CDR3 protein, called by TCRdb with MiXCR from the 5' RACE reads. The sample lists roughly 500,000 distinct CDR3 sequences; 27% were seen once. The sequenced sample was blood. The source is a woman aged 70-85 years in good health.

This clonotype was seen more than once but under ten times. J is TRBJ1-2 and V is TRBV7-6, with no clear D. CDR1 and CDR2 from the germline V gene are SGHVS and FNYEAQ. Trimming stripped 6 bases from V and 0 bases from J, with 11 bases between. This CDR3 contains 14 residues. The CDR3 region has the DNA TGTGCCAGCAGTTTGGACGGGACTAACTATGGCTACACCTTC. Protein product: CASSLDGTNYGYTF.

The chain links TRBV5-5 to TRBJ2-2; 10 bases agree with TRBD1. Germline V CDR1 and CDR2: SGHKS, YYEKEE (reference sequence). The CDR3 is 18 amino acids. The ends lost 4 bases at V and 1 base at J; junction bases unmatched: 10. CDR3 residues: CASSLRGQGIVNTGELFF. CDR3 coding DNA: TGTGCCAGCAGCCTAAGGGGACAGGGGATTGTGAACACCGGGGAGCTGTTTTTT.

This clonotype was counted a few times. The chain carries TRBV6-2 or TRBV6-3 and TRBJ2-3; 8 bases map to TRBD2. Germline V gene data show CDR1 as MNHEY and CDR2 as SVGEGT. V was clipped by 0 bases and J by 0 bases; unmatched bases: 5. CDR3 length equals 17 residues. The CDR3 spells CASSYSLAGRSTDTQYF. The CDR3 DNA reads TGTGCCAGCAGTTACTCCCTAGCGGGTCGGAGCACAGATACGCAGTATTTT.

This clonotype came up a few times. The chain carries TRBV6-1 and TRBJ1-1; possibly TRBD1 for D (6 bases). The CDR3 is 16 residues long. CDR1 and CDR2 (germline): MNHNS, SASEGT. Trimming stripped 6 bases from V and 0 bases from J, with 17 bases between. The CDR3 spells CASRFRGGAMNTEAFF. The CDR3 DNA sequence: TGTGCCAGCAGATTTCGGGGGGGGGCGATGAACACTGAAGCTTTCTTT.

There are a few counts of this clonotype. The gene calls are TRBV5-4 and TRBJ1-4, with D maybe TRBD1 (5 bases). Germline V CDR1 and CDR2: SGHNT, YYREEE (reference sequence). The CDR3 covers 14 residues. The germline V and J ends were trimmed by 4 bases and 4 bases, with 11 bases remaining between them. The CDR3 DNA follows: TGTGCCAGCAGCGTCCGGGGCTATAATGAAAAACTGTTTTTT. Encoded protein: CASSVRGYNEKLFF.

The chain is built from TRBV5-6 and TRBJ2-5; TRBD2 matches at 11 bases. The CDR3 runs to 16 residues. Per the germline V gene, CDR1 is SGHDT and CDR2 is YYEEEE. Unmatched junction bases numbered 6, after V lost 4 bases and J lost 1 base. The CDR3 protein is CASSRRLAGLQETQYF. In DNA, the CDR3 is TGTGCCAGCAGCCGCCGACTAGCGGGGCTCCAAGAGACCCAGTACTTC. The full variable domain, rest sourced from reference TRBV5-6 and TRBJ2-5, is DAGVTQSPTHLIKTRGQQVTLRCSPKSGHDTVSWYQQALGQGPQFIFQYYEEEERQRGNFPDRFSGHQFPNYSSELNVNALLLGDSALYLCASSRRLAGLQETQYFGPGTRLLVL.

The chain uses TRBV7-2 and TRBJ2-1; no clear D gene. CDR1 is SGHTA, CDR2 FQGNSA, per germline. V lost 6 bases and J 4 bases, leaving 16 bases between the germline ends. CDR3 length: 15 amino acids. The CDR3: CASSPPGSLYNEQFF. CDR3 in DNA: TGTGCCAGCAGTCCTCCGGGCTCCCTTTACAATGAGCAGTTCTTC.

The V and J genes are TRBV6-6 and TRBJ1-1; 9 bases align to TRBD1. V was pared by 5 bases and J by 1 base, with 2 bases of the junction left unmatched. The CDR3 consists of 14 residues. The V gene's germline CDR1 is MNHNY and CDR2 SVGAGI (reference sequence). The CDR3 bases are TGTGCCAGCAGTAAGGGACAGGGGAACACTGAAGCTTTCTTT. Encoded protein: CASSKGQGNTEAFF.

The chain combines TRBV14 with TRBJ1-6, with D perhaps matching TRBD1 (5 bases). The V end was cut by 0 bases, the J end by 7 bases, with 16 bases between. The CDR3 sequence is 17 residues long. CDR1 and CDR2 (germline): SGHDN, FVKESK. The CDR3 DNA follows: TGTGCCAGCAGCCAAGATCCGGCAGGGCGAGGGAATTCACCCCTCCACTTT. Protein sequence: CASSQDPAGRGNSPLHF.

This clonotype was seen a few times. The chain links TRBV4-1 to TRBJ1-3, with D unresolved. CDR1 and CDR2 from the germline V gene are MGHRA and YSYEKL. The CDR3 consists of 16 residues. The germline V and J ends were trimmed by 0 bases and 0 bases, with 9 bases remaining between them. CDR3 DNA sequence: TGCGCCAGCAGCCAAGAAGAGGCGCACTCTGGAAACACCATATATTTT. Translated: CASSQEEAHSGNTIYF.

This clonotype has just a few counts. The chain couples TRBV7-8 to TRBJ1-5, with no clear D. CDR1 is SGHVS and CDR2 is FQNEAQ in the germline V gene. V lost 4 bases to trimming and J lost 4 bases, with 11 bases between them. This CDR3 has 14 residues. CDR3 amino acids: CASSWSQGNQPQHF. The CDR3 DNA is TGTGCCAGCAGCTGGTCACAAGGGAATCAGCCCCAGCATTTT.

This clonotype was counted only a few times. V is TRBV5-1 and J is TRBJ2-7; the match to TRBD2 covers 8 bases. CDR3 length: 14 residues. Germline-derived CDR1 and CDR2 are SGHRS and YFSETQ. J gave up 6 bases and V 4 bases, and 9 bases lay outside the gene matches. The CDR3 protein is CASSVPGTSPEQYF. Written as DNA, the CDR3 is TGCGCCAGCAGCGTCCCCGGGACTAGTCCCGAGCAGTACTTC.

This clonotype was seen more than once but under ten times. The rearrangement uses TRBV20-1 and TRBJ2-3, with D possibly TRBD1 on 5 matching bases. Germline CDR1 reads DFQATT; CDR2 reads SNEGSKA (reference sequence). This CDR3 is 12 amino acids long. DNA for the CDR3: TGCAGGATAGGGGCACCCCCAGATACGCAGTATTTT. Translating gives CRIGAPPDTQYF.

The chain employs TRBV30 and TRBJ1-3, with D unresolved. The CDR3 is made up of 14 amino acids. Trimming took 0 bases from V and 4 from J, leaving 10 bases between them. The germline V gene has CDR1 GTSNPN and CDR2 SVGIG (reference sequence). The CDR3 coding sequence is TGTGCCTGGAGTGTAGGAGGGTTCGGAAACACCATATATTTT. Residues: CAWSVGGFGNTIYF. Full variable domain (rest looked up from reference TRBV30 and TRBJ1-3): SQTIHQWPATLVQPVGSPLSLECTVEGTSNPNLYWYRQAAGRGLQLLFYSVGIGQISSEVPQNLSASRPQDRQFILSSKKLLLSDSGFYLCAWSVGGFGNTIYFGEGSWLTVV.

The chain links TRBV5-1 to TRBJ1-1, with D unresolved. The length of the CDR3 is 14 residues. Germline V CDR1 and CDR2: SGHRS, YFSETQ. Trimming removed 0 bases from V and 1 base from J, with 7 bases in between. The CDR3 loop reads CASSLEPTNTEAFF. DNA of the CDR3: TGCGCCAGCAGCTTGGAACCGACGAACACTGAAGCTTTCTTT.

This rearrangement joins TRBV20-1 to TRBJ2-5; 7 bases align to TRBD2. Germline CDR1 reads DFQATT; CDR2 reads SNEGSKA (reference sequence). Losses at the gene ends were 3 bases for V and 5 bases for J; bases not matched to a gene: 3. The CDR3 spans 12 residues. The CDR3 nucleotides read TGCAGTGCTAGCGGGACTATGGAGACCCAGTACTTC. The encoded protein is CSASGTMETQYF.

This clonotype was seen more than once but under ten times. The J gene is TRBJ2-5, the V gene TRBV12-3 or TRBV12-4, with TRBD2 matching 8 bases. TRBJ2-1 matches the DNA end more closely, so the J call is doubtful. The CDR3 sequence is 13 residues long. The CDR3 nucleotides read TGTGCCAGCAGTTTAGCGGCTAGCGGGGAGCAGTTCTTC. The encoded protein is CASSLAASGEQFF.

V is TRBV4-1 and J is TRBJ1-5; 9 nucleotides match TRBD1. The CDR3 spans 14 residues. V trimming: 4 bases; J trimming: 6 bases; junction bases outside the gene matches: 4. Germline CDR1 reads MGHRA; CDR2 reads YSYEKL. The DNA for the CDR3 is TGCGCCAGCAGCCCGGACAGGGGATTTCAGCCCCAGCATTTT. Protein product: CASSPDRGFQPQHF.

This clonotype was seen ten or more times. The rearrangement uses TRBV7-2 and TRBJ1-1, with TRBD1 as a possible D gene (5 bases). Germline values: CDR1 SGHTA, CDR2 FQGNSA. V was trimmed by 4 bases and J by 5 bases, leaving 14 bases between them. This CDR3 is built from 14 residues. The DNA of the CDR3 is TGTGCCAGCAGCTCAGGGCCCTGGGGAACTGAAGCTTTCTTT. Amino acid sequence: CASSSGPWGTEAFF. Supplemented by reference TRBV7-2 and TRBJ1-1, the full variable domain reads GAGVSQSPSNKVTEKGKDVELRCDPISGHTALYWYRQSLGQGLEFLIYFQGNSAPDKSGLPSDRFSAERTGGSVSTLTIQRTQQEDSAVYLCASSSGPWGTEAFFGQGTRLTVV.

This clonotype showed up just a few times. Mismatch with germline at one junction end may stem from a read error. The chain carries TRBV7-2 and TRBJ2-5; weak D call: TRBD2 (6 bases). This CDR3 has 15 residues. Germline assignment: CDR1 SGHTA and CDR2 FQGNSA. CDR3 nucleotides: TGTGCCAGCAGCTTATCCGGGGGACCCCAAGGGACCCAGTACTTC. The encoded protein is CASSLSGGPQGTQYF.

This clonotype was counted only a few times. The chain has TRBV20-1 and TRBJ2-2; D is ambiguous. Per the germline V gene, CDR1 is DFQATT and CDR2 is SNEGSKA (reference sequence). Between the trimmed V and J ends, which lost 4 bases and 3 bases, there was a span of 6 bases. The length of the CDR3 is 12 residues. This CDR3 reads CSATDDTGELFF. CDR3 sequence (DNA): TGCAGTGCTACGGACGACACCGGGGAGCTGTTTTTT.

This rearrangement joins TRBV7-2 to TRBJ2-5; D unresolved. V lost 5 bases and J lost 1, with 14 bases in between. Germline assignment: CDR1 SGHTA and CDR2 FQGNSA. The CDR3 contains 15 residues. Here the CDR3 reads CASSRIWGSQETQYF. CDR3 coding DNA: TGTGCCAGCAGCCGAATTTGGGGTAGCCAAGAGACCCAGTACTTC. The full variable domain, its missing parts supplied by reference TRBV7-2 and TRBJ2-5, is GAGVSQSPSNKVTEKGKDVELRCDPISGHTALYWYRQSLGQGLEFLIYFQGNSAPDKSGLPSDRFSAERTGGSVSTLTIQRTQQEDSAVYLCASSRIWGSQETQYFGPGTRLLVL.

The table lists this clonotype with a few counts. The chain has TRBV11-2 and TRBJ2-1; TRBD2 is a possible D gene (5 bases). This CDR3 comprises 17 residues. Between the trimmed V and J ends, which lost 2 bases and 0 bases, there was a span of 14 bases. CDR1 and CDR2 (germline): SGHAT, FQNNGV. This chain's CDR3 is CASSLWENPSSYNEQFF. Written as DNA, the CDR3 is TGTGCCAGCAGCTTATGGGAGAACCCGAGCTCCTACAATGAGCAGTTCTTC.

This chain links TRBV4-3 with TRBJ1-5; D gene unclear. Germline V lookup: CDR1 LGHNA, CDR2 YSLEER. The CDR3 sequence is 16 residues long. The V and J ends lost 0 bases and 3 bases respectively, with 12 bases between them. The CDR3 sequence: CASSQEIGRFNQPQHF. Here the CDR3 DNA reads TGCGCCAGCAGCCAAGAGATAGGGAGGTTCAATCAGCCCCAGCATTTT.